This T cell receptor (beta chain) was identified during a study of blood T cell repertoires in COVID-19. For the study at large: Sites in the United States, Italy and Spain provided acute and convalescent COVID-19 samples. From T cells, B-cell-depleted T cells, or PBMCs came the material, which was cDNA or gDNA.

V shed 4 bases, J shed 0 bases, and the junction held 8 bases outside the gene matches. The CDR3 covers 16 residues. The germline gives CDR1 SGDLS, CDR2 YYNGEE. Authors' processing steps: Amplification from reference gene primers served as the basis for estimated nucleated cell counts. Clones were read by immunoSEQ multiplex PCR, and TCRdb kept only the in-frame ones, dropping some. That table gives V, J and clone size, and the DNA gave D and trimming. Of 70,000 or so clones in the sample, around 90% were seen once. Material for sequencing was peripheral blood. This clonotype originated in a human donor in a cohort sampled during active COVID-19. The rearrangement uses TRBV9 and TRBJ2-3, with 7 bases lining up with TRBD2. CDR3 protein: CASSSSSGLSTDTQYF. The CDR3 DNA follows: TGTGCCAGCAGCTCGTCTAGCGGACTGAGCACAGATACGCAGTATTTT.